Listed here are 25 T cell receptor beta chains from one sample, sequenced in a study of blood T cell repertoires in COVID-19. Here immunoSEQ multiplex PCR was the method, and the copy in TCRdb shows in-frame clones only, minus some. The sample has a few hundred thousand clones, roughly 88% seen once. The source material was peripheral blood. These TCRs come from a woman aged 30 to 39 with COVID-19, enrolled during active disease.

For the CDR3, the DNA is TGTGCCAGCAGCTTAGCTGGGGGCCCTGAAGCTTTCTTT. Amino acids: CASSLAGGPEAFF. The V gene is TRBV11-3, the J gene TRBJ1-1; weak D call: TRBD1 (6 bases). Trimming shortened V by 1 base and J by 6 bases, and 9 bases separated the two germline ends. Per germline, CDR1 SGHNT and CDR2 YENEEA. This CDR3 is built from 13 residues.

The chain has TRBV18 and TRBJ2-4, with 12 bases identical to TRBD1. The CDR3 has 19 residues. Germline CDR1 KGHSH, CDR2 LQKENI. Losses at the gene ends were 3 bases for V and 1 base for J; bases not matched to a gene: 10. CDR3 bases: TGTGCCAGCTCACCCGCCGGGACAGGGGGCGTTGGTGCCAAAAACATTCAGTACTTC. Translated, it gives CASSPAGTGGVGAKNIQYF. Full variable domain (outside the CDR3, taken from reference TRBV18 and TRBJ2-4): NAGVMQNPRHLVRRRGQEARLRCSPMKGHSHVYWYRQLPEEGLKFMVYLQKENIIDESGMPKERFSAEFPKEGPSILRIQQVVRGDSAAYFCASSPAGTGGVGAKNIQYFGAGTRLSVL.

The chain employs TRBV5-1 and TRBJ2-5, with 8 positions matching TRBD2. The CDR3 spans 15 residues. V lost 4 bases to trimming and J lost 3 bases; unmatched junction nucleotides: 8. Germline V gene data show CDR1 as SGHRS and CDR2 as YFSETQ. The CDR3 here is CASSPPGGWEETQYF. CDR3 DNA: TGCGCCAGCAGCCCCCCGGGGGGGTGGGAAGAGACCCAGTACTTC.

This chain joins TRBV11-2 and TRBJ1-1; D is undetermined. Germline V gives CDR1 SGHAT, CDR2 FQNNGV. The CDR3 contains 15 residues. The V end was cut by 5 bases, the J end by 11 bases, with 24 bases between. The CDR3 bases are TGTGCCAGCAGCCCAGTTGAGGGCAGACTGTTAGGGGCTTTCTTT. This translates into CASSPVEGRLLGAFF.

The rearrangement joins TRBV30 to TRBJ1-3; 7 bases map to TRBD1. J was trimmed by 0 bases and V by 1 base; bases with no gene match: 3. Germline loops: CDR1 GTSNPN, CDR2 SVGIG (reference sequence). This CDR3 is built from 15 residues. CDR3: CAWSAGQPSGNTIYF. CDR3 sequence (DNA): TGTGCCTGGAGTGCGGGACAGCCCTCTGGAAACACCATATATTTT.

The chain joins TRBV6-1 to TRBJ1-5; 8 bases fit TRBD1. Per the germline V gene, CDR1 is MNHNS and CDR2 is SASEGT. V trimming: 3 bases; J trimming: 4 bases; junction bases outside the gene matches: 8. The CDR3 has 16 amino acids. The CDR3 is CASSEFGRQGNQPQHF. The CDR3 region has the DNA TGTGCCAGCAGTGAGTTTGGGCGACAGGGGAATCAGCCCCAGCATTTT.

This rearrangement joins TRBV6-6 to TRBJ2-3, with 8 bases lining up with TRBD2. The CDR3 loop spans 14 amino acids. Per the germline V gene, CDR1 is MNHNY and CDR2 is SVGAGI (reference sequence). V gave up 7 bases and J gave up 3 bases; unmatched junction bases: 6. Here the CDR3 DNA reads TGTGCCAGCATTCGGGCGGGAGGAACAGATACGCAGTATTTT. Translating gives CASIRAGGTDTQYF.

The chain carries TRBV19 and TRBJ2-6; tentative D call: TRBD1 (5 bases). V lost 8 bases, J lost 2 bases, and 10 bases lay in between. CDR1 is LNHDA, CDR2 SQIVND, per germline (reference sequence). The CDR3 sequence is 14 residues long. The CDR3 bases are TGTGCCAGTGGCAGGGAACCTGGGGCCAACGTCCTGACTTTC. Its protein is CASGREPGANVLTF.

This chain uses TRBV7-9 with TRBJ2-7; D is perhaps TRBD2 (6 bases). V lost 5 bases and J lost 2, with 16 bases in between. The germline V gene has CDR1 SEHNR and CDR2 FQNEAQ (reference sequence). The CDR3 covers 15 residues. DNA for the CDR3: TGTGCCAGCAGCGGGGACTCCCTGAGGCCCTACGAGCAGTACGTC. This translates into CASSGDSLRPYEQYV.

This clone came up many times. The chain couples TRBV6-6 to TRBJ2-3; tentative D call: TRBD2 (5 bases). Trimming pared 3 bases from V and 2 bases from J, leaving 12 bases between. The CDR3 extends over 15 amino acids. Germline-derived CDR1 and CDR2 are MNHNY and SVGAGI (reference sequence). CDR3 bases: TGTGCCAGCAGTTATCTGAAGGGAGACACAGATACGCAGTATTTT. Translation: CASSYLKGDTDTQYF.

The V and J genes are TRBV7-2 and TRBJ1-3, with TRBD1 as a possible D gene (6 bases). Trimming cost V 4 bases and J 1 base, with 11 bases left between them. This CDR3 is built from 15 residues. Looked up from germline, CDR1 is SGHTA and CDR2 is FQGNSA. The DNA of the CDR3 is TGTGCCAGCAGCTACAAGGGGGGGTCTGGAAACACCATATATTTT. It translates to CASSYKGGSGNTIYF.

V is TRBV30 and J is TRBJ2-2; 12 positions agree with TRBD2. The V gene's germline CDR1 is GTSNPN and CDR2 SVGIG (reference sequence). J lost 5 bases, V lost 0 bases, and 10 bases had no gene match. This CDR3 spans 18 amino acids. This CDR3 reads CAWSVLLAGGPGTGELFF. In DNA, the CDR3 is TGTGCCTGGAGTGTATTACTAGCGGGAGGCCCGGGAACCGGGGAGCTGTTTTTT.

This chain joins TRBV6-5 and TRBJ2-2; the match to TRBD1 covers 7 bases. The CDR3 extends over 12 amino acids. After removal of 10 bases from V and 7 bases from J, the junction contained 6 bases not matched to a gene. CDR1 is MNHEY, CDR2 SVGAGI, per germline. The CDR3 is CAITGVVGELFF. CDR3 sequence (DNA): TGTGCCATAACAGGGGTCGTCGGGGAGCTGTTTTTT.

This chain joins TRBV24-1 and TRBJ2-2; D is uncertain. The CDR3 is made up of 15 amino acids. Germline V gene data show CDR1 as KGHDR and CDR2 as SFDVKD. Trimming left V 0 bases short and J 6 bases short, with 10 bases between. The CDR3 DNA reads TGTGCCACCAGTGATTTGTTTCCCCAGGCCGGGGAGCTGTTTTTT. It is translated as CATSDLFPQAGELFF.

The genes are TRBV12-3 or TRBV12-4 and TRBJ1-1; D gene ambiguous. V was pared by 6 bases and J by 9 bases, with 11 bases between. The CDR3 covers 11 residues. The CDR3 coding sequence is TGTGCCAGCAGCGAGGGCCCACAAGCTTTCTTT. Protein: CASSEGPQAFF.

In this sample, this clone turned up once. The chain has TRBV29-1 and TRBJ2-7, with TRBD1 matching 12 bases. V was pared by 1 base and J by 7 bases, with 5 bases of the junction left unmatched. The CDR3 is 14 amino acids. The germline CDR1 and CDR2 sequences are SQVTM and ANQGSEA. The CDR3 spells CSVEGWDRGREQYF. The CDR3 DNA reads as TGCAGCGTTGAAGGTTGGGACAGGGGGCGAGAGCAGTACTTC.

The rearrangement uses TRBV13 and TRBJ2-7; the match to TRBD2 covers 7 bases. The junction had 2 bases not matched to a gene; V was cut back by 5 bases and J by 4 bases. This CDR3 is 12 amino acids long. Looked up from germline, CDR1 is PRHDT and CDR2 is FYEKMQ (reference sequence). The CDR3 DNA is TGTGCCAGCAGCCCCGGGGGGTACGAGCAGTACTTC. Its translation: CASSPGGYEQYF.

This clone was counted only a few times. V is TRBV7-9 and J is TRBJ1-1, with D unclear. The V gene's germline CDR1 is SEHNR and CDR2 FQNEAQ (reference sequence). This CDR3 has 14 amino acids. The V gene lost 5 bases and the J gene lost 4 bases, with 14 bases spanning the gap. CDR3 amino acids: CASSGERSATEAFF. CDR3 DNA sequence: TGTGCCAGCAGCGGAGAAAGATCGGCCACTGAAGCTTTCTTT.

This chain links TRBV3-1 (or the pseudogene TRBV3-2) with TRBJ2-5, with TRBD2 matching over 13 bases. The CDR3 consists of 20 residues. Germline assignment: CDR1 LGHDT and CDR2 YNNKEL (reference sequence). Trimming removed 0 bases from V and 2 bases from J; junction bases left unmatched: 12. Here the CDR3 reads CASSQDRATGLAGAQETQYF. The DNA of the CDR3 is TGTGCCAGCAGCCAAGATAGGGCGACCGGACTAGCGGGGGCACAAGAGACCCAGTACTTC.

This chain joins TRBV4-3 and TRBJ2-3; D perhaps matches TRBD2 (6 bases). This CDR3 contains 15 residues. Germline-derived CDR1 and CDR2 are LGHNA and YSLEER. V was trimmed by 4 bases and J by 0 bases, leaving 11 bases between them. CDR3 nucleotide sequence: TGCGCCAGCAGCCCGGGGGTCCAAAGCACAGATACGCAGTATTTT. Translation: CASSPGVQSTDTQYF.

Only one count was recorded for this clone. This chain joins TRBV4-1 and TRBJ1-1; tentative D call: TRBD1 (6 bases). In germline, CDR1 is MGHRA, CDR2 YSYEKL. CDR3 size: 16 residues. Trimming left V 3 bases short and J 5 bases short, with 19 bases between. The CDR3 region is CASSQVTAPRGTEAFF. The CDR3 DNA reads TGCGCCAGCAGCCAGGTGACGGCACCTAGGGGGACTGAAGCTTTCTTT.

This sequence joins TRBV27 and TRBJ1-2, with D possibly matching TRBD1 (5 bases). CDR1 MNHEY and CDR2 SMNVEV come from the germline V gene (reference sequence). The CDR3 contains 15 residues. Trimming left V 6 bases short and J 1 base short, with 15 bases between. CDR3 region: CASSRTTAGNYGYTF. The DNA of the CDR3 is TGTGCCAGCAGCCGGACAACAGCGGGTAACTATGGCTACACCTTC.

CDR3 residues: CASSLSPDTQYF. CDR3 nucleotides: TGTGCCAGCAGTCTTTCCCCAGATACGCAGTATTTT. The chain employs TRBV6-2 or TRBV6-3 and TRBJ2-3; D is uncertain. The V end lost 5 bases, the J end lost 4 bases, and 7 bases lay between the germline ends. Per germline, CDR1 MNHEY and CDR2 SVGEGT. The CDR3 sequence is 12 residues long.

The chain recombines TRBV12-5 with TRBJ1-2; D is possibly TRBD1 (6 bases). Trimming took off 3 bases at V and 4 bases at J, with 24 bases between the two ends. Germline lookup yields CDR1 LGHNT and CDR2 FRNRAP. This CDR3 comprises 18 residues. CDR3 in amino acids: CASGLTPPGQGSSYGYTF. The CDR3 nucleotides are TGTGCTAGTGGTTTAACGCCCCCAGGGCAGGGGTCTAGCTATGGCTACACCTTC.

This clone came up once. The chain joins TRBV2 to TRBJ2-5; 8 bases agree with TRBD2. Unmatched junction bases numbered 3, after V lost 4 bases and J lost 5 bases. The CDR3 is 13 residues long. Germline CDR1 SNHLY, CDR2 FYNNEI. DNA for the CDR3: TGTGCCAGCAGTGGACTAGCGCAGGAGACCCAGTACTTC. This sequence encodes CASSGLAQETQYF.